The 5 T cell receptor beta chains reported below all come from one sample, sequenced in a study of cytomegalovirus exposure and HLA in healthy donors. 60 Vbeta and 13 Jbeta primers were used in PCR. Sequenced by immunoSEQ multiplex PCR; TCRdb stores in-frame clones only, minus some. The sample lists 75,000 to 95,000 clones, about 78% occurring once. Sequenced material: PBMCs. These receptor sequences come from a man aged 45-65 years in good health and CMV-seronegative.

The rearrangement joins TRBV7-3 to TRBJ2-3, with 12 bases that match TRBD2. The length of the CDR3 is 18 residues. Germline V gene data show CDR1 as SGHTA and CDR2 as FQGTGA. V lost 1 base to trimming and J lost 0 bases; unmatched junction nucleotides: 5. The CDR3 nucleotides read TGTGCCAGCAGCTTAAAGTCTAGCGGGGGGGCTAGCACAGATACGCAGTATTTT. Translation: CASSLKSSGGASTDTQYF.

The V and J genes are TRBV5-1 and TRBJ2-5, with TRBD2 identical over 10 bases. Germline V gene sequence: CDR1 SGHRS, CDR2 YFSETQ. The V gene end was trimmed by 6 bases and the J gene end by 0 bases; junction bases not matched to a gene: 5. This CDR3 spans 15 amino acids. CDR3 nucleotides: TGCGCCAGCACCCCTAGCGGGGGTTACCAAGAGACCCAGTACTTC. Protein product: CASTPSGGYQETQYF.

The chain couples TRBV5-1 to TRBJ1-2; maybe TRBD1 (6 bases). Deletions cut 6 bases from V and 2 bases from J, with 14 bases between. The CDR3 totals 14 residues. Per germline, CDR1 SGHRS and CDR2 YFSETQ. CDR3 nucleotide sequence: TGCGCCAGCAAGGGGGACGGCGGCAACTATGGCTACACCTTC. Translation gives CASKGDGGNYGYTF.

With respect to this clone: The sample carries other DNA sequences with the same CDR3. This CDR3 reads CASTHRSDRPDEQYF. DNA for the CDR3: TGTGCCAGTACCCACCGCTCGGACAGGCCTGACGAGCAGTACTTC. This chain joins TRBV19 and TRBJ2-7; 7 bases match TRBD1. In germline, CDR1 is LNHDA, CDR2 SQIVND (reference sequence). The CDR3 is made up of 15 amino acids. V lost 7 bases to trimming and J lost 5 bases; unmatched junction nucleotides: 14.

The genes are TRBV18 and TRBJ2-2, with 7 bases aligning to TRBD1. V lost 3 bases and J lost 0; bases outside the gene matches: 1. This CDR3 spans 15 amino acids. The germline V gene has CDR1 KGHSH and CDR2 LQKENI. The CDR3, as DNA: TGTGCCAGCTCACCGGACAGGACGAACACCGGGGAGCTGTTTTTT. As protein: CASSPDRTNTGELFF.